This paragraph reports one TCR beta chain. Other DNA variants within this sample encode the same CDR3. This record belongs to a study of shared clonotypes between healthy human individuals. Some clones are missing from TCRdb's copy, which holds only in-frame ones; the method was immunoSEQ multiplex PCR. The sample has 2 million to 2.5 million clones, over 85% seen once. Source material: naive CD4+ T cells from PBMCs. Subset specified: CD45RA+ positively selected. This clonotype was sampled from a man between 18 and 35 years old in good health. Some clones in this sample may be carry-over from other donors' samples.

CDR3 sequence reads: CASSGLANEQFF. In DNA form, the CDR3 reads TGTGCCAGCAGTGGACTAGCCAATGAGCAGTTCTTC. This sequence joins TRBV2 and TRBJ2-1; 7 bases line up with TRBD2. J gave up 6 bases and V 4 bases, and 0 bases lay outside the gene matches. The CDR3 runs 12 residues. From germline, CDR1 is SNHLY and CDR2 FYNNEI.